This T cell receptor beta chain came from a study of T cell repertoires in cytomegalovirus infection. The overall study: Peptides in the study included HLA-C-restricted and HLA-B-restricted CMV epitopes. Carrying CMV and the relevant HLA type showed in public TCR beta signatures. General study findings and limits: The cumulative frequency of public TCR beta families identified carriers of CMV plus the relevant HLA. What dominated the ex vivo response were HLA-C-restricted CMV-specific TCR beta clonotypes.

TCRdb analysed the reads with MiXCR anew, one entry per CDR3 protein. The sample gives fewer than 85,000 distinct CDR3 sequences, 45% to 55% of which show up once; more than 80% is in the top ten. Germline lookup yields CDR1 MNHNY and CDR2 SVGAGI (reference sequence). The CDR3 length is 17 residues. V was clipped by 4 bases and J by 9 bases; unmatched bases: 18. This clonotype has just a few counts. The antigen is not known. The clonotype comes from a human donor in good health (CMV status not recorded). Some clones in this sample may be carry-over from other donors' samples. Sample: CD8+ T cells from cultured PBMCs, taken from culture after CMV antigen stimulation. The genes are TRBV6-6 and TRBJ2-1, with TRBD1 matching over 7 bases. The CDR3 sequence is CASSSPTGWQIDLEQFF. The CDR3 region has the DNA TGTGCCAGCAGTTCCCCGACAGGGTGGCAAATAGACCTTGAGCAGTTCTTC.